The clone carrying this TCR beta chain was found a few times. The antigen remains undetermined. Deletions cut 2 bases from V and 0 bases from J, with 14 bases between. Per the germline V gene, CDR1 is LGHDT and CDR2 is YNNKEL (reference sequence). The CDR3 consists of 17 residues. This sample was taken from a study of early T cells in non-severe SARS-CoV-2 infection. Study-wide background: Chains were unpaired, as sequencing was done on bulk RNA from unsorted whole blood. The study's findings and limits: Sequences matched to VDJdb favored anti-spike CD8 responses, while private and CD4 specificities were missed.

Attachment of unique molecular identifiers to individual cDNA molecules was performed. TCRdb recomputed calls from the 5' RACE reads with MiXCR, one row per CDR3 protein. The data hold about 43,000 distinct CDR3 sequences, with approximately 10% observed a single time. V usage is TRBV3-1 and J usage is TRBJ2-1, with TRBD2 as a possible D gene (5 bases). Sample: whole blood. This clonotype was sampled from an adult who was a healthcare worker with PCR-confirmed SARS-CoV-2 infection or an uninfected control (not recorded which). This CDR3 reads CASSQRGLSFSYNEQFF. The CDR3 DNA is TGTGCCAGCAGCCAACGCGGGTTGTCCTTCTCCTACAATGAGCAGTTCTTC.